These T cell receptor beta chains were read from a single sample in a study of blood T cells in healthy people across ages. TCRdb used MiXCR to reprocess the 5' RACE reads, holding one entry per CDR3 protein. The sample carries about 640,000 distinct CDR3 sequences, under 65% recorded once. Material: blood. The receptors were sampled from a man in his 60s in good health. Both conserved end residues are trimmed from each CDR3.

J gene: TRBJ2-1; V gene: TRBV9; CDR3 protein: ASTTPGRGGLDEQF
J gene: TRBJ2-5; V gene: TRBV5-1; CDR3 protein: ASSFGGPAETQY
J gene: TRBJ2-6; V gene: TRBV2; CDR3 protein: ASRLDSSGANVLT
J gene: TRBJ2-1; V gene: TRBV10-3; CDR3 protein: AIRSQGGGNEQF
J gene: TRBJ1-5; V gene: TRBV5-5; CDR3 protein: ASSYVWFQPQH
J gene: TRBJ2-3; V gene: TRBV6-5; CDR3 protein: ASSPNGQGRDTQY
J gene: NA; V gene: TRBV29-1; CDR3 protein: SVTSGSYNEQY
J gene: TRBJ1-4; V gene: TRBV7-2; CDR3 protein: ASSSDRNEKLF
J gene: TRBJ1-2; V gene: TRBV6-6; CDR3 protein: ASKPGQDYGYT
J gene: TRBJ1-2; V gene: TRBV7-2; CDR3 protein: ASSLASTLYGYT
J gene: TRBJ1-4; V gene: TRBV4-1; CDR3 protein: ASSQDAGGQGVGKLF